This TCR beta chain was captured by sequencing in a study of regulatory T cells in long-lasting Graves disease. Study-wide results and caveats: The study found TRBV28, TRBJ1-2 and TRBJ2-5 favored in persistent disease. Persistent Graves' patients showed a TCR diversity that was lower than that of newly diagnosed ones. Comparison showed that persistent patients shared more public clonotypes (over 2,500) than new patients (about 970).

This clonotype showed up just a few times. The target antigen is unknown. Indicated time point: persistent/refractory GD, antithyroid drugs over 5 years with positive TRAb. Making the TCR library involved RNA that had been extracted from PBMCs. Germline-derived CDR1 and CDR2 are MGHRA and YSYEKL. This CDR3 is built from 15 residues. The V end was cut by 1 base, the J end by 3 bases, with 13 bases between. Sequencing libraries for TCR beta were prepared with iRepertoire HTBI primers and Arm-PCR of CDR3 regions. TCRdb analysed the multiplex PCR reads with MiXCR anew, one entry per CDR3 protein. Among more than 350,000 distinct CDR3 sequences, under 25% were seen once, and the ten largest hold approximately 15%.

The V call is TRBV4-1, the J call TRBJ2-7; no firm D call. The sequences come from peripheral blood mononuclear cells (PBMCs), collected when the disease was refractory, from a patient treated with antithyroid drugs. The source is a female donor with Graves disease. The CDR3 region has the DNA TGCGCCAGCAGCCAAGGTGGTGCAAGCCACTACGAGCAGTACTTC. This sequence encodes CASSQGGASHYEQYF.